The next 21 T cell receptor beta chains were all read from a single sample in a study of T cells after yellow fever vaccination. TCRdb re-called the 5' RACE reads through MiXCR, storing one row per CDR3 protein. The top ten hold roughly a third of the sample, which has about 74,000 distinct CDR3 sequences, approximately 6.5% seen once. This specimen was CD8+ T cells sorted from PBMCs, taken 5 to 6 days after the first yellow fever vaccination. The receptors were gathered from a man aged 18 to 29 who received the YFV17D yellow fever vaccine.

At least ten counts were recorded for this clonotype. V gene TRBV29-1 combines with J gene TRBJ2-3; D gene uncertain. This CDR3 contains 12 residues. Trimming pared 3 bases from V and 1 base from J, leaving 5 bases between. CDR1 is SQVTM and CDR2 is ANQGSEA in the germline V gene. In nucleotides, the CDR3 is TGCAGCGTTGACGTCGGCACAGATACGCAGTATTTT. Translated: CSVDVGTDTQYF.

This clonotype was picked up many times. The chain employs TRBV7-8 and TRBJ1-1; perhaps TRBD1 as D (6 bases). Between the trimmed V and J ends, which lost 1 base and 5 bases, there was a span of 11 bases. This CDR3 comprises 14 residues. Germline V gene data show CDR1 as SGHVS and CDR2 as FQNEAQ. The DNA for the CDR3 is TGTGCCAGCAGCTTAGTCCTACAGGGAACTGAAGCTTTCTTT. It yields the protein CASSLVLQGTEAFF.

This clonotype occurred many times. V and J are TRBV7-9 and TRBJ2-3; D is undetermined. Trimming shortened V by 3 bases and J by 6 bases, and 1 base separated the two germline ends. There are 10 residues in the CDR3. Germline V CDR1 and CDR2: SEHNR, FQNEAQ (reference sequence). The CDR3 bases are TGTGCCAGCAGCTTGGATACGCAGTATTTT. Translated: CASSLDTQYF.

This clonotype was observed at least ten times. The chain has TRBV4-2 and TRBJ2-7; TRBD1 aligns across 8 bases. CDR1 is LGHNA, CDR2 YNFKEQ, per germline. The CDR3 length is 14 residues. J lost 3 bases, V lost 4 bases, and 5 bases had no gene match. The CDR3 DNA reads TGTGCCAGCAGCCCCGGACAGGGAGACTACGAGCAGTACTTC. Its translation: CASSPGQGDYEQYF.

This clonotype has ten or more counts. J is TRBJ1-1 and V is TRBV9, with D tentatively TRBD1 (5 bases). The CDR3 is made up of 14 amino acids. Between the trimmed V and J ends, which lost 4 bases and 0 bases, there was a span of 10 bases. Germline assignment: CDR1 SGDLS and CDR2 YYNGEE. The CDR3 DNA reads as TGTGCCAGCAGCCCCGGGACGTTGAACACTGAAGCTTTCTTT. Protein sequence: CASSPGTLNTEAFF. Variable domain in full (rest from reference TRBV9 and TRBJ1-1): DSGVTQTPKHLITATGQRVTLRCSPRSGDLSVYWYQQSLDQGLQFLIQYYNGEERAKGNILERFSAQQFPDLHSELNLSSLELGDSALYFCASSPGTLNTEAFFGQGTRLTVV.

This clonotype showed up many times. The V call is TRBV4-2, the J call TRBJ2-2; D gene unclear. CDR3 length: 11 amino acids. Trimming pared 1 base from V and 10 bases from J, leaving 4 bases between. Germline CDR1 is LGHNA and CDR2 is YNFKEQ. CDR3 region: CASSQGEELFF. CDR3 in DNA: TGTGCCAGCAGCCAAGGAGAGGAGCTGTTTTTT.

This chain joins TRBV4-3 and TRBJ2-1; D is perhaps TRBD1 (5 bases). Trimming shortened V by 0 bases and J by 6 bases, and 18 bases separated the two germline ends. The CDR3 is 17 residues long. Looked up from germline, CDR1 is LGHNA and CDR2 is YSLEER. CDR3 sequence reads: CASSQDGGPWGLNEQFF. The CDR3 region has the DNA TGCGCCAGCAGCCAAGACGGTGGGCCCTGGGGCCTCAATGAGCAGTTCTTC.

This chain connects TRBV19 to TRBJ1-2; tentative D call: TRBD1 (5 bases). This CDR3 contains 15 residues. The V end was cut by 4 bases, the J end by 4 bases, with 16 bases between. Germline V CDR1 and CDR2: LNHDA, SQIVND (reference sequence). This CDR3 is CASSSPLQGAYGYTF. For the CDR3, the DNA is TGTGCCAGTAGTAGCCCCCTGCAGGGTGCCTATGGCTACACCTTC.

This clonotype has only a few counts. This chain joins TRBV4-3 and TRBJ2-1, with TRBD2 as a possible D gene (7 bases). The germline V gene encodes CDR1 LGHNA and CDR2 YSLEER. The CDR3 has 17 amino acids. With 4 bases removed from V and 1 base from J, the gap between germline ends came to 17 bases. This CDR3 reads CASSPGSGGLSYNEQFF. The CDR3 DNA follows: TGCGCCAGCAGCCCCGGTTCGGGGGGCCTATCCTACAATGAGCAGTTCTTC.

This clonotype occurred many times. This rearrangement joins TRBV11-3 to TRBJ2-1, with a tentative D call TRBD2 (6 bases). The CDR3 has 13 amino acids. Per germline, CDR1 SGHNT and CDR2 YENEEA. V lost 1 base, J lost 7 bases, and 8 bases lay in between. In DNA form, the CDR3 reads TGTGCCAGCAGCTTAGGGGGGAGGAATGAGCAGTTCTTC. This encodes CASSLGGRNEQFF. Full variable domain (remainder filled in from reference TRBV11-3 and TRBJ2-1): EAGVVQSPRYKIIEKKQPVAFWCNPISGHNTLYWYLQNLGQGPELLIRYENEEAVDDSQLPKDRFSAERLKGVDSTLKIQPAELGDSAVYLCASSLGGRNEQFFGPGTRLTVL.

This clonotype has just one count. The genes are TRBV5-5 and TRBJ2-2; 7 nucleotides agree with TRBD1. In germline, CDR1 is SGHKS, CDR2 YYEKEE (reference sequence). The CDR3 contains 15 residues. The V and J ends lost 4 bases and 1 base, in that order; junction bases with no gene match: 4. The CDR3 region is CASSPGTVNTGELFF. As DNA, the CDR3 is TGTGCCAGCAGCCCTGGGACAGTGAACACCGGGGAGCTGTTTTTT. Looking up the rest from reference TRBV5-5 and TRBJ2-2 gives the full variable domain: DAGVTQSPTHLIKTRGQQVTLRCSPISGHKSVSWYQQVLGQGPQFIFQYYEKEERGRGNFPDRFSARQFPNYSSELNVNALLLGDSALYLCASSPGTVNTGELFFGEGSRLTVL.

The J gene is TRBJ2-5, the V gene TRBV20-1; D not certain. V was clipped by 0 bases and J by 3 bases, with 5 bases between them. Germline lookup yields CDR1 DFQATT and CDR2 SNEGSKA (reference sequence). The CDR3 runs 12 residues. CDR3 region: CSAREWKETQYF. The CDR3 region has the DNA TGCAGTGCTAGAGAATGGAAAGAGACCCAGTACTTC.

This clonotype was recorded many times. This chain links TRBV29-1 with TRBJ2-1, with a weak D call TRBD1 (6 bases). The CDR3 length is 14 residues. The V and J ends lost 4 bases and 2 bases respectively, with 12 bases between them. Germline CDR1 SQVTM, CDR2 ANQGSEA. The CDR3 is CSVVAQGTYNEQFF. The CDR3 DNA reads TGCAGCGTTGTAGCACAGGGCACCTACAATGAGCAGTTCTTC.

In its sample, this clonotype was seen a few times. The chain combines TRBV5-4 with TRBJ2-3, with 7 positions matching TRBD2. This CDR3 has 15 amino acids. Unmatched junction bases numbered 4, after V lost 0 bases and J lost 3 bases. Germline V CDR1 and CDR2: SGHNT, YYREEE (reference sequence). The CDR3 bases are TGTGCCAGCAGCTTGGCGGTCGGGGGGACAGATACGCAGTATTTT. This sequence encodes CASSLAVGGTDTQYF.

This clonotype came up a few times. The chain is built from TRBV25-1 and TRBJ1-4; TRBD1 is a possible D gene (6 bases). The V gene lost 4 bases and the J gene lost 4 bases, with 10 bases spanning the gap. Germline V gene sequence: CDR1 MGHDK, CDR2 SYGVNS. The CDR3 loop spans 14 amino acids. This chain's CDR3 is CASSGPGDNEKLFF. For the CDR3, the DNA is TGTGCCAGCAGTGGGCCAGGGGATAATGAAAAACTGTTTTTT.

In its sample, this clonotype was seen many times. V usage is TRBV4-2 and J usage is TRBJ2-3; D is ambiguous. This CDR3 spans 15 amino acids. Trimming took 3 bases from V and 4 from J, leaving 14 bases between them. Germline V CDR1 and CDR2: LGHNA, YNFKEQ. CDR3 coding DNA: TGTGCCAGCAGCCACCCCCTGGGCAGAGCAGATACGCAGTATTTT. It encodes CASSHPLGRADTQYF.

This sequence joins TRBV12-3 or TRBV12-4 and TRBJ2-3; 12 nucleotides match TRBD2. V gave up 8 bases and J gave up 10 bases; unmatched junction bases: 16. The CDR3 has 16 residues. The CDR3 loop is CASGTIGLAGKVAQYF. Written as DNA, the CDR3 is TGTGCCAGCGGTACAATCGGACTAGCGGGGAAGGTGGCGCAGTATTTT.

This clonotype was counted between two and nine times. V gene TRBV7-9 combines with J gene TRBJ1-2, with D possibly being TRBD1 (5 bases). Per germline, CDR1 SEHNR and CDR2 FQNEAQ (reference sequence). The CDR3 spans 14 residues. V was pared by 2 bases and J by 3 bases, with 10 bases between. CDR3 residues: CASSLQGSDYGYTF. The CDR3 DNA is TGTGCCAGCAGCTTACAGGGATCCGACTATGGCTACACCTTC.

This clonotype was detected ten times or more. The chain recombines TRBV10-3 with TRBJ1-1; TRBD1 matches 9 bases. The CDR3 contains 12 residues. The V gene's germline CDR1 is ENHRY and CDR2 SYGVKD. J lost 7 bases, V lost 10 bases, and 7 bases had no gene match. This chain's CDR3 is CATLGQGVEAFF. DNA of the CDR3: TGTGCCACCCTGGGACAGGGCGTTGAAGCTTTCTTT.

J is TRBJ2-6 and V is TRBV3-1; 10 bases agree with TRBD2. The V gene's germline CDR1 is LGHDT and CDR2 YNNKEL (reference sequence). The V gene end was trimmed by 0 bases and the J gene end by 0 bases; junction bases not matched to a gene: 11. The CDR3 covers 21 residues. The CDR3 loop reads CASSQDKVAGGMISGANVLTF. The CDR3 DNA follows: TGTGCCAGCAGCCAAGATAAGGTAGCGGGGGGCATGATCTCTGGGGCCAACGTCCTGACTTTC.

The chain carries TRBV6-5 and TRBJ1-1; D remains ambiguous. V gave up 2 bases and J gave up 3 bases, with 10 bases separating them. The CDR3 sequence is 14 residues long. The germline V gene encodes CDR1 MNHEY and CDR2 SVGAGI. CDR3 protein: CASSYTLTHTEAFF. In nucleotides, the CDR3 is TGTGCCAGCAGTTACACCCTGACCCACACTGAAGCTTTCTTT.